These 17 T cell receptor beta chains share one sample of origin, sequenced in a study of blood T cell repertoires in COVID-19. TCRdb keeps only in-frame clones here, not all; method: immunoSEQ multiplex PCR. In the table there are 65,000 to 90,000 clones, roughly 86% of which are singletons. The sequenced sample consisted of peripheral blood. These receptors originate from a man aged 45-60 years with active COVID-19.

This sequence joins TRBV28 and TRBJ1-4; D gene unclear. The CDR3 contains 13 residues. With 3 bases removed from V and 4 bases from J, the gap between germline ends came to 6 bases. Germline V gene lookup returns CDR1 MDHEN and CDR2 SYDVKM. The CDR3: CASSFQVNEKLFF. The CDR3, as DNA: TGTGCCAGCAGTTTTCAGGTTAATGAAAAACTGTTTTTT.

The DNA of the CDR3 is TGTGCCAGTAGTCCGGACAGGGGGTATGGCTACACCTTC. Amino acid sequence: CASSPDRGYGYTF. V gene TRBV19 combines with J gene TRBJ1-2, with 10 positions matching TRBD1. Unmatched junction bases numbered 2, after V lost 5 bases and J lost 5 bases. The germline V gene encodes CDR1 LNHDA and CDR2 SQIVND (reference sequence). The CDR3 is 13 amino acids. The variable domain in full, with the rest retrieved from reference TRBV19 and TRBJ1-2, is DGGITQSPKYLFRKEGQNVTLSCEQNLNHDAMYWYRQDPGQGLRLIYYSQIVNDFQKGDIAEGYSVSREKKESFPLTVTSAQKNPTAFYLCASSPDRGYGYTFGSGTRLTVV.

This chain uses TRBV7-9 with TRBJ2-1; 9 positions match TRBD1. The trim removed 5 bases at V and 6 bases at J, leaving 5 bases unmatched. CDR1 and CDR2 (germline): SEHNR, FQNEAQ (reference sequence). The CDR3 covers 14 residues. CDR3 region: CASSAGTGFNEQFF. The CDR3 bases are TGTGCCAGCAGCGCCGGGACAGGGTTCAATGAGCAGTTCTTC. Complete variable domain (other parts from reference TRBV7-9 and TRBJ2-1): DTGVSQNPRHKITKRGQNVTFRCDPISEHNRLYWYRQTLGQGPEFLTYFQNEAQLEKSRLLSDRFSAERPKGSFSTLEIQRTEQGDSAMYLCASSAGTGFNEQFFGPGTRLTVL.

This chain connects TRBV11-2 to TRBJ1-6, with a tentative D call TRBD1 (5 bases). Per germline, CDR1 SGHAT and CDR2 FQNNGV. V dropped 5 bases and J dropped 7 bases, with 21 bases sitting between them. CDR3 length: 17 residues. The CDR3 DNA reads as TGTGCCAGCAGCCATCCGCCCCGCAGGGCCGTGAATTCACCCCTCCACTTT. It yields the protein CASSHPPRRAVNSPLHF.

The chain couples TRBV27 to TRBJ2-5, with D maybe TRBD1 (6 bases). Trimming left V 2 bases short and J 4 bases short, with 14 bases between. The CDR3 covers 15 residues. CDR1 is MNHEY and CDR2 is SMNVEV in the germline V gene (reference sequence). CDR3 in amino acids: CASSLGRGRGETQYF. In nucleotides, the CDR3 is TGTGCCAGCAGTTTAGGCAGGGGAAGGGGAGAGACCCAGTACTTC.

J is TRBJ2-1 and V is TRBV7-2; the D gene is possibly TRBD2 (6 bases). Germline CDR1 reads SGHTA; CDR2 reads FQGNSA. V shed 4 bases and J shed 12 bases, with 10 bases lying between them. The CDR3 length is 11 residues. CDR3 sequence reads: CASSSRDSQFF. DNA of the CDR3: TGTGCCAGCAGCTCCCGGGACTCGCAGTTCTTC.

The rearrangement uses TRBV6-5 and TRBJ2-7; no clear D. The CDR3 length is 14 residues. Trimming shortened V by 2 bases and J by 5 bases, and 13 bases separated the two germline ends. Germline CDR1 and CDR2: MNHEY and SVGAGI. CDR3 protein: CASSYRSHLHEQYF. In nucleotides, the CDR3 is TGTGCCAGCAGTTACCGGTCGCACCTTCACGAGCAGTACTTC.

V usage is TRBV15 and J usage is TRBJ1-2; D is possibly TRBD1 (6 bases). CDR3 length equals 13 residues. V dropped 5 bases and J dropped 7 bases, with 14 bases sitting between them. Germline V gives CDR1 LNHNV, CDR2 YYDKDF (reference sequence). The CDR3: CATSGVQGTGYTF. CDR3 bases: TGTGCCACCAGCGGGGTACAGGGAACTGGCTACACCTTC.

This chain joins TRBV27 and TRBJ2-3, with 10 nucleotides matching TRBD1. V lost 5 bases, J lost 0 bases, and 5 bases stayed unmatched. The CDR3 length is 16 residues. The germline V gene has CDR1 MNHEY and CDR2 SMNVEV (reference sequence). The CDR3 DNA sequence: TGTGCCAGCAGTATAGCGGACAGGGGGAGCACAGATACGCAGTATTTT. Its translation is CASSIADRGSTDTQYF.

The rearrangement joins TRBV7-3 to TRBJ1-1; 8 bases line up with TRBD1. The CDR3 has 13 amino acids. CDR1 SGHTA and CDR2 FQGTGA come from the germline V gene. V lost 8 bases and J lost 3; bases outside the gene matches: 5. CDR3 nucleotides: TGTGCCAGCCGATTGGACAGGGACACTGAAGCTTTCTTT. It encodes CASRLDRDTEAFF.

This clone was observed a handful of times. V is TRBV25-1 and J is TRBJ2-1; a weak D match, TRBD1 (6 bases). CDR1 and CDR2 from the germline V gene are MGHDK and SYGVNS. This CDR3 is built from 14 residues. V lost 2 bases and J 16 bases, leaving 21 bases between the germline ends. The CDR3 loop reads CASSEGDRHHPAFF. The CDR3 region has the DNA TGTGCCAGCAGTGAAGGCGACAGGCACCACCCGGCCTTCTTC.

As for this clone: Other DNA sequences from this sample encode an identical CDR3 as well. The rearrangement uses TRBV6-5 and TRBJ1-1; 8 positions agree with TRBD1. With 6 bases clipped from V and 1 base from J, the junction kept 7 bases outside the gene matches. Germline CDR1 is MNHEY and CDR2 is SVGAGI. The CDR3 extends over 15 amino acids. CDR3 DNA sequence: TGTGCCAGCAGCCGGGACAGGAGCCGGAACACTGAAGCTTTCTTT. As protein: CASSRDRSRNTEAFF.

The chain is built from TRBV11-2 and TRBJ1-1; a weak D match, TRBD1 (6 bases). V lost 5 bases and J lost 1, with 14 bases in between. This CDR3 contains 15 residues. Germline CDR1 is SGHAT and CDR2 is FQNNGV. The CDR3 DNA is TGTGCCAGCAGCCCCAGAGGCAGGGGGAACACTGAAGCTTTCTTT. Protein product: CASSPRGRGNTEAFF. Supplemented by reference TRBV11-2 and TRBJ1-1, the full variable domain reads EAGVAQSPRYKIIEKRQSVAFWCNPISGHATLYWYQQILGQGPKLLIQFQNNGVVDDSQLPKDRFSAERLKGVDSTLKIQPAKLEDSAVYLCASSPRGRGNTEAFFGQGTRLTVV.

As DNA, the CDR3 is TGTGCCAGCAGCTCCCGGACAGAGTACTACGAGCAGTACTTC. It codes for CASSSRTEYYEQYF. The chain is built from TRBV7-2 and TRBJ2-7; TRBD1 is a possible D gene (6 bases). Germline CDR1 SGHTA, CDR2 FQGNSA. The V end was cut by 4 bases, the J end by 3 bases, with 13 bases between. This CDR3 has 14 residues.

The chain employs TRBV5-4 and TRBJ2-5; the match to TRBD1 covers 7 bases. Germline CDR1 is SGHNT and CDR2 is YYREEE (reference sequence). The CDR3 loop spans 15 amino acids. The trim removed 0 bases at V and 1 base at J, leaving 3 bases unmatched. CDR3 region: CASSLVSGGQETQYF. CDR3 sequence (DNA): TGTGCCAGCAGCTTGGTATCAGGGGGCCAAGAGACCCAGTACTTC. The entire variable domain, with the rest obtained from reference TRBV5-4 and TRBJ2-5, is as follows: ETGVTQSPTHLIKTRGQQVTLRCSSQSGHNTVSWYQQALGQGPQFIFQYYREEENGRGNFPPRFSGLQFPNYSSELNVNALELDDSALYLCASSLVSGGQETQYFGPGTRLLVL.

CDR3 region: CASRVQGALNTEAFF. The DNA of the CDR3 is TGTGCCAGCAGGGTACAGGGGGCGCTGAACACTGAAGCTTTCTTT. V usage is TRBV6-5 and J usage is TRBJ1-1; 9 nucleotides line up with TRBD1. The junction had 5 bases not matched to a gene; V was cut back by 6 bases and J by 0 bases. CDR3 length equals 15 residues. CDR1 and CDR2 (germline): MNHEY, SVGAGI.

The V and J genes are TRBV6-4 and TRBJ2-7; TRBD2 agrees at 9 bases. V trimming: 3 bases; J trimming: 0 bases; junction bases outside the gene matches: 0. The CDR3 length is 14 residues. Per germline, CDR1 MRHNA and CDR2 SNTAGT. CDR3 bases: TGTGCCAGCAGTGAGCGGGAGGGCTCCTACGAGCAGTACTTC. Amino acid sequence: CASSEREGSYEQYF.